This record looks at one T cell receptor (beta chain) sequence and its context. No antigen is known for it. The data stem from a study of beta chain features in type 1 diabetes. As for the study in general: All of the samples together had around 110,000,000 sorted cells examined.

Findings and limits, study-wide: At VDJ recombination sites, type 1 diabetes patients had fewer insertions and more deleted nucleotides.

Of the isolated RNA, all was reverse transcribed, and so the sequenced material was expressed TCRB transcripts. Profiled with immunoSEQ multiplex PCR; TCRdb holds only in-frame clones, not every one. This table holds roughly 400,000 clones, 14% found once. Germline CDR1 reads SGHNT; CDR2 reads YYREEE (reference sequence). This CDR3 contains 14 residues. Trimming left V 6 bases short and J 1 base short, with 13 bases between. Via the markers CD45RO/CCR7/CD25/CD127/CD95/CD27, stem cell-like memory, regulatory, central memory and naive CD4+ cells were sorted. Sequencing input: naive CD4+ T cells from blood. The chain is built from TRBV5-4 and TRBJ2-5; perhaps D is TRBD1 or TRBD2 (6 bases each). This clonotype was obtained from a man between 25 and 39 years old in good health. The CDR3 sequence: CASTSGGVQETQYF. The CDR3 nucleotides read TGTGCCAGCACGTCCGGGGGCGTCCAAGAGACCCAGTACTTC.